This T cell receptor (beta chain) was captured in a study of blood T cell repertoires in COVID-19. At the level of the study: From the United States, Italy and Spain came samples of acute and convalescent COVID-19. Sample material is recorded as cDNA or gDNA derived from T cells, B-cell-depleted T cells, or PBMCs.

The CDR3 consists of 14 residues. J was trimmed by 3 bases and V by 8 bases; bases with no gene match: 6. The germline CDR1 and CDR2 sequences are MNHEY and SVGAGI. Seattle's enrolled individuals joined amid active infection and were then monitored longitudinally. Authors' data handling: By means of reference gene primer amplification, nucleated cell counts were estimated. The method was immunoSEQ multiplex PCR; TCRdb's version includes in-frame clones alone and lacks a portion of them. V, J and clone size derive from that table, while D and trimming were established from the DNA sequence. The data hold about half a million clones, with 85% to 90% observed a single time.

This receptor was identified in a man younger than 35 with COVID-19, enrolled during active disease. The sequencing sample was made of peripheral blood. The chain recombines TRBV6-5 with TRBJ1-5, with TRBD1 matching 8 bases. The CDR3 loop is CASVKDRVNQPQHF. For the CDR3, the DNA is TGTGCCAGCGTAAAGGACAGGGTCAATCAGCCCCAGCATTTT.